This TCR beta chain was retrieved from a study of blood T cell repertoires in COVID-19. CDR3 length: 15 amino acids. CDR1 is SGHNT and CDR2 is YENEEA in the germline V gene. V was pared by 2 bases and J by 5 bases, with 4 bases of the junction left unmatched. Repertoires were generated with immunoSEQ multiplex PCR, while TCRdb's copy carries only in-frame clones and drops some. The sample has some 200,000 clones; 86% are singletons. Ten or more counts support this clone. The receptor comes from a woman in her forties with acute COVID-19. Sequenced material: PBMCs or T cells enriched from blood (not recorded which). The chain links TRBV11-3 to TRBJ2-7, with 12 nucleotides matching TRBD1. The CDR3 coding sequence is TGTGCCAGCAGCTTACGGGGGACAGGGGGCAACGAGCAGTACTTC. Translation gives CASSLRGTGGNEQYF.